The 32 T cell receptor beta chains below were found in one sample sequenced in a study of early T cells in non-severe SARS-CoV-2 infection. TCRdb redid the calling of the 5' RACE reads with MiXCR, one entry per CDR3 protein. The sample records tens of thousands of distinct CDR3 sequences, around 13% being singletons. Sample: whole blood. The receptors originated from an adult who was a healthcare worker with PCR-confirmed SARS-CoV-2 infection or an uninfected control (not recorded which).

This clonotype was counted ten times or more. The CDR3 nucleotides are TGTGCCAGCAGCTTAGAGCCAGGGAATTCACCCCTCCACTTT. Translating it yields CASSLEPGNSPLHF. This chain links TRBV7-2 with TRBJ1-6; a possible D gene is TRBD1 (5 bases). V was clipped by 1 base and J by 7 bases, with 8 bases between them. The CDR3 has 14 residues. Germline values: CDR1 SGHTA, CDR2 FQGNSA.

This clonotype occurred once. J is TRBJ2-3 and V is TRBV29-1; D unclear. Germline values: CDR1 SQVTM, CDR2 ANQGSEA. This CDR3 is 12 amino acids long. V dropped 3 bases and J dropped 5 bases, with 9 bases sitting between them. CDR3 loop: CSVDISKDTQYF. In DNA, the CDR3 is TGCAGCGTTGATATCTCAAAAGATACGCAGTATTTT.

This clonotype has at least ten counts. The chain links TRBV28 to TRBJ2-5; unclear D gene. The CDR3 sequence is 11 residues long. Germline assignment: CDR1 MDHEN and CDR2 SYDVKM. Trimming shortened V by 3 bases and J by 5 bases, and 4 bases separated the two germline ends. The DNA for the CDR3 is TGTGCCAGCAGTTTCGATGAGACCCAGTACTTC. It codes for CASSFDETQYF.

This clonotype was seen many times. The V and J genes are TRBV3-1 and TRBJ2-3, with a tentative D call TRBD2 (6 bases). Germline lookup yields CDR1 LGHDT and CDR2 YNNKEL (reference sequence). The CDR3 has 14 amino acids. V lost 9 bases, J lost 5 bases, and 18 bases lay in between. CDR3 nucleotide sequence: TGTGCCAGTTCGACGGGAGTAGTTTTAGATACGCAGTATTTT. Translation: CASSTGVVLDTQYF.

In this sample, this clonotype turned up a few times. The chain employs TRBV28 and TRBJ2-1; D perhaps matches TRBD2 (6 bases). The CDR3 sequence is 15 residues long. V dropped 3 bases and J dropped 7 bases, with 16 bases sitting between them. Germline CDR1 reads MDHEN; CDR2 reads SYDVKM. CDR3 DNA sequence: TGTGCCAGCAGTTTTATGGAGGGAAGGATAAATGAGCAGTTCTTC. As protein: CASSFMEGRINEQFF.

The V and J genes are TRBV29-1 and TRBJ2-2, with D possibly being TRBD2 (6 bases). V was clipped by 5 bases and J by 1 base, with 8 bases between them. CDR3 length: 13 amino acids. Per germline, CDR1 SQVTM and CDR2 ANQGSEA. CDR3 sequence reads: CSVYGGNTGELFF. As DNA, the CDR3 is TGCAGCGTTTACGGGGGGAACACCGGGGAGCTGTTTTTT.

This clonotype was counted only a few times. The chain links TRBV29-1 to TRBJ2-7; D unresolved. This CDR3 is 11 amino acids long. Germline CDR1 SQVTM, CDR2 ANQGSEA. V was cut by 4 bases and J by 4 bases, with 8 bases left in between. The CDR3 DNA sequence: TGCAGCGTTGGAGACACGTACGAGCAGTACTTC. This codes for CSVGDTYEQYF.

This clonotype came up many times. The CDR3 loop is CASSLDRYYGYTF. The CDR3 bases are TGTGCCAGCAGCCTGGACAGATACTATGGCTACACCTTC. V usage is TRBV7-9 and J usage is TRBJ1-2, with D possibly being TRBD1 (6 bases). CDR1 is SEHNR and CDR2 is FQNEAQ in the germline V gene (reference sequence). The length of the CDR3 is 13 residues. Trimming cost V 5 bases and J 3 bases, with 10 bases left between them. Variable domain in full (rest from reference TRBV7-9 and TRBJ1-2): DTGVSQNPRHKITKRGQNVTFRCDPISEHNRLYWYRQTLGQGPEFLTYFQNEAQLEKSRLLSDRFSAERPKGSFSTLEIQRTEQGDSAMYLCASSLDRYYGYTFGSGTRLTVV.

This clonotype has at least ten counts. V is TRBV3-1 and J is TRBJ2-5; no reliable D call. The V gene lost 3 bases and the J gene lost 5 bases, with 19 bases spanning the gap. The germline CDR1 and CDR2 sequences are LGHDT and YNNKEL (reference sequence). The CDR3 covers 16 residues. This chain's CDR3 is CASSHRGRGFGETQYF. The CDR3 DNA follows: TGTGCCAGCAGCCATCGTGGCAGAGGCTTTGGGGAGACCCAGTACTTC.

There are a few counts of this clonotype. This chain links TRBV7-9 with TRBJ2-2; D is perhaps TRBD1 or TRBD2 (6 bases each). Germline CDR1 SEHNR, CDR2 FQNEAQ (reference sequence). V was clipped by 10 bases and J by 6 bases, with 15 bases between them. The CDR3 has 13 amino acids. The CDR3 loop reads CATRAGEAGELFF. In DNA, the CDR3 is TGTGCCACGAGGGCAGGGGAGGCCGGGGAGCTGTTTTTT.

This clonotype was seen a few times. A much larger clone lies one base from this, so it may be a read error. V is TRBV6-2 or TRBV6-3 and J is TRBJ2-7; D is unresolved. V lost 6 bases to trimming and J lost 3 bases, with 18 bases between them. Looked up from germline, CDR1 is MNHEY and CDR2 is SVGEGT. The CDR3 totals 15 residues. CDR3 loop: CASSHGSANIYEQYF. CDR3 DNA: TGTGCCAGCAGCCACGGTTCAGCGAATATCTACGAGCAGTACTTC.

This clonotype showed up just a few times. This may be a read error: a much more frequent sequence differs by one nucleotide. The chain employs TRBV5-1 and TRBJ1-1; D gene ambiguous. The germline gives CDR1 SGHRS, CDR2 YFSETQ. V lost 3 bases, J lost 14 bases, and 20 bases lay in between. CDR3 length: 13 residues. The CDR3 sequence: CASSSEGTYRAFF. The CDR3 DNA reads as TGCGCCAGCAGCTCAGAGGGCACATATCGAGCCTTCTTT.

V usage is TRBV4-2 and J usage is TRBJ2-5; D could derive from TRBD1 or TRBD2 (6 bases each). The CDR3 contains 16 residues. Germline values: CDR1 LGHNA, CDR2 YNFKEQ. Between the trimmed V and J ends, which lost 0 bases and 4 bases, there was a span of 15 bases. CDR3 sequence reads: CASSQDLEGGRETQYF. The CDR3 region has the DNA TGTGCCAGCAGCCAAGATTTGGAGGGGGGTAGAGAGACCCAGTACTTC.

This clonotype was recorded at least ten times. In DNA form, the CDR3 reads TGCAGTGCCGAACGACCTCCGGGACAGGGCAGCACCGGGGAGCTGTTTTTT. Protein: CSAERPPGQGSTGELFF. The chain combines TRBV20-1 with TRBJ2-2; TRBD1 aligns across 9 bases. Germline V CDR1 and CDR2: DFQATT, SNEGSKA (reference sequence). V gave up 6 bases and J gave up 4 bases; unmatched junction bases: 15. The CDR3 has 17 amino acids.

This clonotype came up many times. V and J are TRBV18 and TRBJ1-1; 7 bases match TRBD1. The CDR3 has 14 residues. V lost 4 bases to trimming and J lost 1 base; unmatched junction nucleotides: 3. Germline lookup yields CDR1 KGHSH and CDR2 LQKENI. The CDR3 nucleotides read TGTGCCAGCTCACTAGGGACAGCGAACACTGAAGCTTTCTTT. Protein sequence: CASSLGTANTEAFF.

On this clonotype: This may stem from a read error, because a much larger clone lies one nucleotide away. The CDR3 DNA sequence: TGCAGCGTTTCTGACAGATGGGATGGCTGCACCTTC. Translating it yields CSVSDRWDGCTF. The chain combines TRBV29-1 with TRBJ1-2; D perhaps matches TRBD1 (5 bases). CDR1 and CDR2 (germline): SQVTM, ANQGSEA. The length of the CDR3 is 12 residues.

The table lists this clonotype with many counts. The CDR3 is CASSFGANEQFF. Here the CDR3 DNA reads TGTGCCAGCAGCTTTGGAGCGAACGAGCAGTTCTTC. The rearrangement links TRBV7-8 to TRBJ2-1, with D unclear. Trimming removed 3 bases at V and 10 bases at J, with 10 bases between. Looked up from germline, CDR1 is SGHVS and CDR2 is FQNEAQ. The CDR3 runs to 12 residues.

This clonotype has at least ten counts. This chain joins TRBV6-5 and TRBJ1-2; D gene uncertain. The CDR3 covers 15 residues. Germline V CDR1 and CDR2: MNHEY, SVGAGI. Trimming stripped 7 bases from V and 0 bases from J, with 15 bases between. The CDR3 DNA follows: TGTGCCAGCACCCCGGGGTTATACCCTAACTATGGCTACACCTTC. It codes for CASTPGLYPNYGYTF.

In its sample, this clonotype was seen many times. CDR3 in DNA: TGTGCCAGCAGTTGGGACCGGTGGACTGGAAACACCATATATTTT. Residues: CASSWDRWTGNTIYF. The chain is built from TRBV6-5 and TRBJ1-3, with D maybe TRBD1 (5 bases). Trimming shortened V by 4 bases and J by 2 bases, and 12 bases separated the two germline ends. Germline CDR1 and CDR2: MNHEY and SVGAGI. This CDR3 region has 15 residues.

There are many counts of this clonotype. The genes are TRBV29-1 and TRBJ2-3; D assignment may be TRBD1 or TRBD2 (5 bases each). With 6 bases removed from V and 2 bases from J, the gap between germline ends came to 12 bases. CDR3 length: 13 residues. Germline V gene sequence: CDR1 SQVTM, CDR2 ANQGSEA. CDR3 in DNA: TGCAGCGTCACGGGGCAGTTCACAGATACGCAGTATTTT. Translation: CSVTGQFTDTQYF.

In this sample, this clonotype turned up many times. The chain joins TRBV5-5 to TRBJ2-2, with 7 bases identical to TRBD1. V was pared by 0 bases and J by 6 bases, with 8 bases of the junction left unmatched. Germline lookup yields CDR1 SGHKS and CDR2 YYEKEE (reference sequence). This CDR3 comprises 16 residues. The CDR3 protein is CASSLARTGLAGELFF. CDR3 in DNA: TGTGCCAGCAGCTTGGCACGGACAGGACTCGCCGGGGAGCTGTTTTTT.

This clonotype was picked up many times. The chain is built from TRBV20-1 and TRBJ2-7; TRBD1 agrees at 7 bases. The junction had 1 base not matched to a gene; V was cut back by 0 bases and J by 2 bases. Germline loops: CDR1 DFQATT, CDR2 SNEGSKA (reference sequence). CDR3 length equals 13 residues. The CDR3 nucleotides read TGCAGTGCTAGAGAAGGGGGCGCCTACGAGCAGTACTTC. It yields the protein CSAREGGAYEQYF.

This clonotype was seen at least ten times. V gene TRBV25-1 combines with J gene TRBJ1-4; D is undetermined. The germline V gene encodes CDR1 MGHDK and CDR2 SYGVNS. The CDR3 has 15 residues. Trimming removed 3 bases from V and 5 bases from J, with 13 bases in between. The DNA for the CDR3 is TGTGCCAGCAGTGAGGAGGAGGGAAGGAATGAAAAACTGTTTTTT. Translating it yields CASSEEEGRNEKLFF.

There are many counts of this clonotype. This sequence joins TRBV27 and TRBJ1-6; possible D gene TRBD1, 5 bases. V lost 7 bases, J lost 7 bases, and 20 bases lay in between. Germline CDR1 is MNHEY and CDR2 is SMNVEV (reference sequence). The CDR3 has 16 amino acids. CDR3 bases: TGTGCCAGCACCTACCGTCGGGACTCACCGAATTCACCCCTCCACTTT. This encodes CASTYRRDSPNSPLHF.

The CDR3, as DNA: TGTGCCAGCAACCCTGGACAGGGGGCCACTGGGGCCAACGTCCTGACTTTC. Translating it yields CASNPGQGATGANVLTF. The rearrangement joins TRBV28 to TRBJ2-6; 11 bases map to TRBD1. This CDR3 contains 17 residues. The V and J ends lost 7 bases and 2 bases, in that order; junction bases with no gene match: 7. Germline-derived CDR1 and CDR2 are MDHEN and SYDVKM.

This clonotype was observed many times. The V and J genes are TRBV6-2 or TRBV6-3 and TRBJ1-5; D ambiguous. Germline CDR1 MNHEY, CDR2 SVGEGT. This CDR3 spans 14 amino acids. The V end lost 6 bases, the J end lost 0 bases, and 9 bases lay between the germline ends. The CDR3 reads CASSRQNSNQPQHF. In DNA form, the CDR3 reads TGTGCCAGCAGCCGGCAGAATAGCAATCAGCCCCAGCATTTT.

The sample holds many counts of this clonotype. This rearrangement joins TRBV25-1 to TRBJ2-7, with unresolved D. This CDR3 contains 14 residues. CDR1 and CDR2 from the germline V gene are MGHDK and SYGVNS. V shed 5 bases and J shed 2 bases, with 13 bases lying between them. The CDR3 bases are TGTGCCAGCAGTCCCCTGGACGGAACCTACGAGCAGTACTTC. It is translated as CASSPLDGTYEQYF.

This clonotype was picked up many times. The chain links TRBV5-4 to TRBJ2-3; TRBD2 aligns across 8 bases. V gave up 7 bases and J gave up 0 bases; unmatched junction bases: 10. The germline gives CDR1 SGHNT, CDR2 YYREEE (reference sequence). The CDR3 has 16 amino acids. The CDR3: CASLPRGGQSTDTQYF. In nucleotides, the CDR3 is TGTGCCAGCCTTCCCCGGGGGGGCCAAAGCACAGATACGCAGTATTTT.

In its sample, this clonotype was seen many times. V is TRBV9 and J is TRBJ1-6; the match to TRBD1 covers 7 bases. V lost 3 bases to trimming and J lost 9 bases; unmatched junction nucleotides: 9. Germline CDR1 reads SGDLS; CDR2 reads YYNGEE. The CDR3 loop spans 15 amino acids. The CDR3 sequence is CASSAGGPSISPLHF. CDR3 nucleotides: TGTGCCAGCAGCGCAGGGGGGCCCTCAATTTCACCCCTCCACTTT.

This clonotype was recorded many times. This chain uses TRBV2 with TRBJ2-1, with D possibly TRBD2 on 5 matching bases. The V and J ends lost 5 bases and 8 bases respectively, with 16 bases between them. Germline lookup yields CDR1 SNHLY and CDR2 FYNNEI. CDR3 length: 14 residues. Here the CDR3 DNA reads TGTGCCAGCAGTCCCGGGGTAGGGCGAGATGAGCAGTTCTTC. Amino acids: CASSPGVGRDEQFF.

This clonotype was picked up many times. V and J are TRBV20-1 and TRBJ2-1; 7 bases agree with TRBD2. V shed 4 bases and J 0 bases; nucleotides not matched to a gene: 6. In germline, CDR1 is DFQATT, CDR2 SNEGSKA (reference sequence). This CDR3 is built from 15 residues. The CDR3 DNA sequence: TGCAGTGCTAATGGGGAGGGTAGCTCCTACAATGAGCAGTTCTTC. It specifies CSANGEGSSYNEQFF.

The chain employs TRBV29-1 and TRBJ1-2; D not resolved. The length of the CDR3 is 12 residues. Germline V CDR1 and CDR2: SQVTM, ANQGSEA. V lost 6 bases, J lost 1 base, and 9 bases lay in between. In nucleotides, the CDR3 is TGCAGCGTAGTGACCCTTAACTATGGCTACACCTTC. This codes for CSVVTLNYGYTF. Full variable domain (missing parts from reference TRBV29-1 and TRBJ1-2): SAVISQKPSRDICQRGTSLTIQCQVDSQVTMMFWYRQQPGQSLTLIATANQGSEATYESGFVIDKFPISRPNLTFSTLTVSNMSPEDSSIYLCSVVTLNYGYTFGSGTRLTVV.